This TCR beta chain was recovered during a study of OX40 agonist ivuxolimab in advanced cancers. Study-level background: Clinicians treated patients with ivuxolimab, an agonistic anti-OX40 (CD134) antibody.

Germline V gene data show CDR1 as LGHNA and CDR2 as YSLEER. Between the trimmed V and J ends, which lost 0 bases and 7 bases, there was a span of 12 bases. The CDR3 spans 15 residues. Using immunoSEQ multiplex PCR, the repertoire was profiled, and TCRdb retains in-frame clones only, with some absent. The table has roughly 25,000 clones, 70% to 90% seen once. The sequence was obtained from an adult with an advanced solid tumor such as melanoma, head and neck, liver or kidney cancer. Sequenced here: CD4+ or CD8+ T cells sorted from blood, sampled in a trial of the OX40 agonist ivuxolimab. V gene TRBV4-3 combines with J gene TRBJ2-2; D is perhaps TRBD2 (7 bases). This CDR3 is CASSQDWGGNGELFF. The CDR3 DNA is TGCGCCAGCAGCCAAGATTGGGGGGGCAACGGGGAGCTGTTTTTT.